This note documents a single T cell receptor (beta chain) sequence. The antigen is undetermined. The sample originates from a study of cytomegalovirus exposure and HLA in healthy donors. Study summary: HLA-typed donors contributed around 88 million unique TCRs, which were held in an early data release. Notes on the study in general: It was fewer than 200 TCR beta chains that were listed as cytomegalovirus-associated. Common viral pathogens seemed to be connected with several of the most significant clusters, according to a later analysis. Immune exposure was documented only through CMV serostatus.

Germline loops: CDR1 GTSNPN, CDR2 SVGIG (reference sequence). The CDR3 runs 13 residues. Trimming shortened V by 2 bases and J by 0 bases, and 5 bases separated the two germline ends. Primers: 60 Vbeta forward and 13 Jbeta reverse. Measured with immunoSEQ multiplex PCR; TCRdb has only the in-frame clones, and not every one. Seen here are some 150,000 clones, more than 75% observed once, and the top ten hold about 3.2%. The sample taken for sequencing was PBMCs. The chain has TRBV30 and TRBJ1-5; D is undetermined. This clonotype originated in a man aged 18-30 years in good health and CMV-seropositive. The CDR3 loop is CAWSTYSNQPQHF. For the CDR3, the DNA is TGTGCCTGGAGTACTTATAGCAATCAGCCCCAGCATTTT.